This TCR beta chain originates from a study of a mutant IDH1 vaccine in newly diagnosed glioma. About the study: The earlier regimen, radiotherapy, temozolomide, or both, was most often both.

V was shortened by 0 bases and J by 4 bases, with 10 bases between the two germline ends. Germline values: CDR1 SGHNT, CDR2 YYREEE (reference sequence). The CDR3 loop spans 14 amino acids. Generated by immunoSEQ multiplex PCR, the TCRdb table keeps only in-frame clones and is missing some. Altogether 60,000 to 100,000 clones are present, approximately 85% being singletons, with the ten largest covering 0.7% to 0.95%. Concerning this clone: Its antigen is unidentified.

As for time point: week 23, last vaccination. Alongside topical imiquimod, each dose of vaccine comprised 300 ug of mutant IDH1 20-mer peptide. The receptor comes from a woman aged 45-60 years with glioma. The sample here was PBMCs, taken from a glioma patient whose treatment included an IDH1 peptide vaccine. This chain connects TRBV5-4 to TRBJ2-5; D is possibly TRBD2 (5 bases). CDR3: CASSLAGSAETQYF. The DNA for the CDR3 is TGTGCCAGCAGCTTGGCGGGGAGCGCAGAGACCCAGTACTTC. The full variable domain, rest sourced from reference TRBV5-4 and TRBJ2-5, is ETGVTQSPTHLIKTRGQQVTLRCSSQSGHNTVSWYQQALGQGPQFIFQYYREEENGRGNFPPRFSGLQFPNYSSELNVNALELDDSALYLCASSLAGSAETQYFGPGTRLLVL.